This T cell receptor beta chain was sequenced for a study of T cell responses to AZD1222 COVID-19 vaccine. General study results and limits: Per reports, nearly half of all spike-specific TCRs target regions that are unmutated in variants.

The junction had 6 bases not matched to a gene; V was cut back by 5 bases and J by 4 bases. This CDR3 comprises 14 residues. CDR1 and CDR2 (germline): SGHTS, YDEGEE. Comment on this clone: What it binds is unknown.

TCRdb keeps only in-frame clones here, not all; method: immunoSEQ multiplex PCR. The table shows about 140,000 clones, with 92% occurring only once. The material was peripheral blood, obtained 28 days after the second AZD1222 dose. The chain joins TRBV5-8 to TRBJ1-5; TRBD1 matches 7 bases. The receptor's source is an adult who received the AZD1222 COVID-19 vaccine. The chain's CDR3 is CASRFRTGNQPQHF. In DNA, the CDR3 is TGTGCCAGCAGATTTCGGACAGGAAATCAGCCCCAGCATTTT.